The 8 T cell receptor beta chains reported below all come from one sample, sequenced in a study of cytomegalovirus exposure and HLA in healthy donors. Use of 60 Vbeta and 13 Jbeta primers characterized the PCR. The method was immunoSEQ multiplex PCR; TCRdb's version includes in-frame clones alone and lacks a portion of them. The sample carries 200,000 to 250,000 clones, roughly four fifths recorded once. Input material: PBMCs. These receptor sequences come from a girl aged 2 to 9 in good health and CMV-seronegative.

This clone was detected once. This chain's CDR3 is CASSLEPSGGTDTQYF. The CDR3 DNA reads TGCGCCAGCAGCTTGGAACCTAGCGGGGGCACAGATACGCAGTATTTT. This sequence joins TRBV5-1 and TRBJ2-3; 9 bases match TRBD2. V was pared by 0 bases and J by 1 base, with 3 bases of the junction left unmatched. Germline lookup yields CDR1 SGHRS and CDR2 YFSETQ. The length of the CDR3 is 16 residues.

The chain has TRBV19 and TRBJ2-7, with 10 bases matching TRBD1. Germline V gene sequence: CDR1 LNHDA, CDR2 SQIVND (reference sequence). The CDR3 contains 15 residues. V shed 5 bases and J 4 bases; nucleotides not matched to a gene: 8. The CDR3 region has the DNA TGTGCCAGTAGTCCCGGGACAGGGGATTCTTACGAGCAGTACTTC. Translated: CASSPGTGDSYEQYF.

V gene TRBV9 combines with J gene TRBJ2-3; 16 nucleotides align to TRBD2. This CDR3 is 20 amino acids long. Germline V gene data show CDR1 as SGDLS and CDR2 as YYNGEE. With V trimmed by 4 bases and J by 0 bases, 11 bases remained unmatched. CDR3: CASSPQAGTSGGGSTDTQYF. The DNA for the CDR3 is TGTGCCAGCAGCCCCCAGGCGGGGACTAGCGGGGGGGGAAGCACAGATACGCAGTATTTT.

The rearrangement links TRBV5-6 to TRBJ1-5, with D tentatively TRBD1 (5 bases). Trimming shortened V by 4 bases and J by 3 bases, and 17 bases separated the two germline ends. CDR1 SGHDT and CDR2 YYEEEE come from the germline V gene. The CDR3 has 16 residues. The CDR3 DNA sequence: TGTGCCAGCAGCCAAGGAGGGGCTTCTATCAATCAGCCCCAGCATTTT. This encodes CASSQGGASINQPQHF.

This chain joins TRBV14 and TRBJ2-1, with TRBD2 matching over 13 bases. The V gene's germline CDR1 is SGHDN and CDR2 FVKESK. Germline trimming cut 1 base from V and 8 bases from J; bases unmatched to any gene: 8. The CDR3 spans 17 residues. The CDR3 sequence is CASSQVPTSGRYDEQFF. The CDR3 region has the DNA TGTGCCAGCAGCCAAGTTCCGACTAGCGGGAGGTATGATGAGCAGTTCTTC.

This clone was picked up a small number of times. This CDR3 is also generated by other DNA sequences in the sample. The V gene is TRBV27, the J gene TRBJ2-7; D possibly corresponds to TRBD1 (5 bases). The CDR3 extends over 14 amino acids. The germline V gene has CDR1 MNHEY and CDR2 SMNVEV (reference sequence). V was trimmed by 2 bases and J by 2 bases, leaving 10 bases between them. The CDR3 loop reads CASSLTQGTYEQYF. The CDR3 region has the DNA TGTGCCAGCAGTTTAACGCAGGGAACCTACGAGCAGTACTTC.

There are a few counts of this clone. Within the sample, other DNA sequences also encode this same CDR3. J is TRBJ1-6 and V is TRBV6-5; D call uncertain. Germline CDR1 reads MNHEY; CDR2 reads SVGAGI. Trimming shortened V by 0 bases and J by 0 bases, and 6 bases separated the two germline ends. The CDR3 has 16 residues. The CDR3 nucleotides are TGTGCCAGCAGTTACTCGTGGAGCTCCTATAATTCACCCCTCCACTTT. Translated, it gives CASSYSWSSYNSPLHF.

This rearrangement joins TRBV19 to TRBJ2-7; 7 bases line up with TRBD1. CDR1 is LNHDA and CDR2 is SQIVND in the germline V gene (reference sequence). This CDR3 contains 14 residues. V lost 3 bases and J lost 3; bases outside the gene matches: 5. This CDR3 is CASSIWDSNYEQYF. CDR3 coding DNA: TGTGCCAGTAGTATTTGGGACAGTAACTACGAGCAGTACTTC.